Listed below are T cell receptor beta chains from one sample, sequenced in a study of cytomegalovirus exposure and HLA in healthy donors. Assay: immunoSEQ multiplex PCR; the TCRdb copy retains only in-frame clones and omits some. The sample includes tens of thousands of clones, roughly 91% of them seen just once. What was sequenced was PBMCs. These receptors were obtained from a woman aged 30 to 39 in good health and CMV-seronegative. Each CDR3 is given with its conserved first and last residue. The D gene is left open where the match is weak. Not all rows give a size; the values are once, few, many and, for expanded clones, a class.

TRBJ1-2	TRBV7-3	once	-	TGTGCCAGCAGCTTATTCCCAGCTAACTATGGCTACACCTTC	CASSLFPANYGYTF
TRBJ2-4	TRBV7-2	-	TRBD2	TGTGCCAGCAGCTTAGAGGGCATTAGCGGGAGGGCAGCCAAAAACATTCAGTACTTC	CASSLEGISGRAAKNIQYF
TRBJ1-1	TRBV29-1	-	TRBD1	TGCAGCAAGGAACGACAGGGACGACCTCACATGAACACTGAAGCTTTCTTT	CSKERQGRPHMNTEAFF
TRBJ2-7	TRBV6-5	-	-	TGTGCCAGCAGTTACGGTAGCGGAATATACGAGCAGTACTTC	CASSYGSGIYEQYF
TRBJ2-7	TRBV10-3	-	TRBD2	TGTGCCATCACCCAAGGGACTAGCGGTTACGAGCAGTACTTC	CAITQGTSGYEQYF
TRBJ2-3	TRBV7-9	-	-	TGTGCCAGCAGCTTAAGTACTAGCACAGATACGCAGTATTTT	CASSLSTSTDTQYF
TRBJ1-2	TRBV6-5	-	-	TGTGCCAGCAGTCAAAACCCCGGGTATGGCTACACCTTC	CASSQNPGYGYTF
TRBJ2-2	TRBV4-3	-	TRBD1	TGCGCCAGCAGCCCGTTGGGACAGGGTAACACCGGGGAGCTGTTTTTT	CASSPLGQGNTGELFF
TRBJ1-2	TRBV28	-	TRBD1	TGTGCCAGCAGCCAGCTCAGGGGGCTTGACTATGGCTACACCTTC	CASSQLRGLDYGYTF
TRBJ2-4	TRBV18	once	-	TGTGCCAGCTCACCACCTGTCAGGGCCCTAGCCAAAAACATTCAGTACTTC	CASSPPVRALAKNIQYF
TRBJ2-1	TRBV4-2	-	TRBD1	TGTGCCAGCAGTCCCGGGACAGGGATCAATGAGCAGTTCTTC	CASSPGTGINEQFF
TRBJ2-7	TRBV28	few	TRBD1	TGTGCCAGCAGTTTTAAGTTGATGACAGGGCCTACCTACGAGCAGTACTTC	CASSFKLMTGPTYEQYF
TRBJ2-3	TRBV9	-	-	TGTGCCAGCAGCGTAGTGAGTGGGAGCGATACGCAGTATTTT	CASSVVSGSDTQYF
TRBJ2-1	TRBV30	-	-	TGTGCCTGGGATCCGGGGGACTGGGAGCAGTTCTTC	CAWDPGDWEQFF
TRBJ2-6	TRBV28	once	TRBD2	TGTGCCAGCAGTCTCCCGACTAGCGGGAGTACCGGGGCCAACGTCCTGACTTTC	CASSLPTSGSTGANVLTF
TRBJ1-1	TRBV5-5	-	TRBD1	TGTGCCAGCAGCACGAGGACAGGGGAGGTCACTGAAGCTTTCTTT	CASSTRTGEVTEAFF
TRBJ2-5	TRBV5-1	-	TRBD2	TGCGCCAGCAGCTTGATATGGGTGGCTAGCGGGAGCCCCCAAGAGACCCAGTACTTC	CASSLIWVASGSPQETQYF
TRBJ1-4	TRBV25-1	-	-	TGTGCCAGCAGTGATTGGGGGCGGACGACTAATGAAAAACTGTTTTTT	CASSDWGRTTNEKLFF
TRBJ2-2	TRBV7-9	few	-	TGTGCCAGCAGCTTAATAGATCCGAACACCGGGGAGCTGTTTTTT	CASSLIDPNTGELFF
TRBJ1-1	TRBV6-5	once	-	TGTGCCAGCAGTTCACCTAGGGGGAACACTGAAGCTTTCTTT	CASSSPRGNTEAFF
TRBJ1-4	TRBV5-3	-	-	TGTGCCAGAAGCGTCACAGGGCGACTGTTTTTT	CARSVTGRLFF
TRBJ1-1	TRBV30	-	-	TGTGCCCATAGGGAGGGCTCGGGAAACACTGAAGCTTTCTTT	CAHREGSGNTEAFF
TRBJ2-3	TRBV14	-	TRBD1	TGTGCCAGCAGCCTCAGGGGGTACGGCACAGATACGCAGTATTTT	CASSLRGYGTDTQYF
TRBJ1-1	TRBV6-6	-	TRBD1	TGTGCCAGCAGCCGACAGGGTTCTGGGGCTTTCTTT	CASSRQGSGAFF
TRBJ2-1	TRBV11-3	-	TRBD2	TGTGCCAGCAGCTTGGCCCCAGGGAGGGATAATGAGCAGTTCTTC	CASSLAPGRDNEQFF
TRBJ2-2	TRBV4-1	-	-	TGCGCCAGCAGTACACCGAGGTGGCGGAACCGCACCGGGGAGCTGTTTTTT	CASSTPRWRNRTGELFF
TRBJ2-1	TRBV7-9	-	TRBD2	TGTGCCAGCAGCTCGGGACTAGCGGGCTATGAGCAGTTCTTC	CASSSGLAGYEQFF
TRBJ2-7	TRBV7-2	-	-	TGTGCCAGCAGCTTTTCGGGGGGACAGGCCTACGAGCAGTACTTC	CASSFSGGQAYEQYF
TRBJ1-5	TRBV28	-	-	TGTGCCAGCAGTCAGGGGATCCAGCCCCAGCATTTT	CASSQGIQPQHF
TRBJ2-3	TRBV10-2	-	-	TGCGCCAGCAGAGAAGCGAGCACAGATACGCAGTATTTT	CASREASTDTQYF
TRBJ2-7	TRBV21-1	-	-	TGTGCCAGCAGCTCGGTCGGGGACAACTCCTACGAGCAGTACTTC	CASSSVGDNSYEQYF
TRBJ1-2	TRBV19	-	TRBD1	TGTGCCAGTAGTGTGGACAGGGTTTGGAACTATGGCTACACCTTC	CASSVDRVWNYGYTF
TRBJ2-6	TRBV5-1	-	-	TGCGCCAGCACTAGAGGACAGCCTGGGGCCAACGTCCTGACTTTC	CASTRGQPGANVLTF
TRBJ1-3	TRBV4-2	-	-	TGTGCCAGCAGCCCTGATAGGACAGTACGCTCTGGAAACACCATATATTTT	CASSPDRTVRSGNTIYF
TRBJ2-7	TRBV7-9	-	TRBD2	TGTGCCAGCAGCTTAGTCACTAGCGGGAGCGTTGGGCAGTACTTC	CASSLVTSGSVGQYF
TRBJ2-7	TRBV11-2	-	TRBD2	TGTGCCAGCACGGGGAGGGGCACCTACGAGCAGTACTTC	CASTGRGTYEQYF
TRBJ2-2	TRBV5-1	-	-	TGCGCCAGCAGCTTGGGAGGCGCCGGGGAGCTGTTTTTT	CASSLGGAGELFF
TRBJ2-3	TRBV6-1	-	TRBD1	TGTGCCAGCATGGCTGCAGGGGGAATATCAGATACGCAGTATTTT	CASMAAGGISDTQYF
TRBJ1-5	TRBV18	-	-	TGTGCCAGCTCACCAAGTCAGGGCAGGGGCAACCAGCCCCAGCATTTT	CASSPSQGRGNQPQHF
TRBJ2-5	TRBV10-3	-	TRBD1	TGTGCCATCAGGCTCGGGACAGGGGCCGAAGAGACCCAGTACTTC	CAIRLGTGAEETQYF
TRBJ2-5	TRBV4-1	-	TRBD1	TGCGCCAGCAGCCAGGTGGGACAGGGGGCCGAGACCCAGTACTTC	CASSQVGQGAETQYF